These T cell receptor beta chains were read from a single sample in a study of graft-versus-host responses after intestinal transplantation. The data were produced by immunoSEQ multiplex PCR, yet TCRdb's version contains in-frame clones alone and is incomplete. The sample has about 43,000 clones; 85% to 95% are singletons. The source was PBMCs, collected roughly 51 weeks after intestinal transplant. Every receptor here comes from a human patient who received an intestinal transplant, so some T cells may come from the graft donor. Both conserved end residues are part of each CDR3.

V	J	CDR3
TRBV18	TRBJ1-1	CASSQGEGTEAFF
TRBV19	TRBJ2-7	CASSIGPPPTYEQYF
TRBV9	TRBJ2-1	CASSAGLAVYNEQFF
TRBV28	TRBJ2-5	CASSSGTAQETQYF
TRBV7-6	TRBJ2-5	CASSLGGPVYQETQYF
TRBV6-6	TRBJ1-6	CASRGGSYNSPLHF
TRBV7-6	TRBJ1-1	CAGSYGRVGGRNTEAFF
TRBV6-4	TRBJ2-2	CASSDSSFPGTGELFF
TRBV2	TRBJ1-5	CASSTTGFSNQPQHF
TRBV5-5	TRBJ1-6	CASSLDYRRSYNSPLHF
TRBV15	TRBJ1-6	CATSREGGSGEPLHF
TRBV4-1	TRBJ1-4	CASSQPGPGGNEKLFF
TRBV5-1	TRBJ1-6	CASSPLGQLNSPLHF
TRBV19	TRBJ2-5	CASRLGETQYF
TRBV10-3	TRBJ1-1	CAIKAQFPEAFF
TRBV5-5	TRBJ1-1	CASSLAVGSMNTEAFF
TRBV30	TRBJ1-1	CAWSVKGSNTEAFF
TRBV7-2	TRBJ2-1	CASSRTPGLAIGEQFF
TRBV28	TRBJ2-3	CASRTRGLSTDTQYF
TRBV11-2	TRBJ1-2	CASSLDQGGHRRYGYTF
TRBV27	TRBJ2-7	CASSGRGRGAYEQYF
TRBV7-6	TRBJ2-7	CASSLGGDATYEQYF
TRBV5-6	TRBJ2-7	CASSPTGPGFVEYF